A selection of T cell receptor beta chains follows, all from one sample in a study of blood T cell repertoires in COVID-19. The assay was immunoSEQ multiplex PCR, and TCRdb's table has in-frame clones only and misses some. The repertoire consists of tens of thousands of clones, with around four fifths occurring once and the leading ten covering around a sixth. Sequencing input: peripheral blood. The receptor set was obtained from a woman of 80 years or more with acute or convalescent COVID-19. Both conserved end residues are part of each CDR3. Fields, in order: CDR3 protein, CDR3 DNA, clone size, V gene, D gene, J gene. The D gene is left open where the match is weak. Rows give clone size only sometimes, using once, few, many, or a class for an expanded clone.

CDR3 protein: CASGPNTGELFF; CDR3 DNA: TGTGCCAGCGGGCCGAACACCGGGGAGCTGTTTTTT; clone size: -; V gene: TRBV11-2; D gene: -; J gene: TRBJ2-2
CDR3 protein: CASSLDRYNEQFF; CDR3 DNA: TGCGCCAGCAGCTTGGACAGATACAATGAGCAGTTCTTC; clone size: -; V gene: TRBV5-1; D gene: -; J gene: TRBJ2-1
CDR3 protein: CASSITGSGANVLTF; CDR3 DNA: TGTGCCAGTAGCATTACAGGGAGCGGGGCCAACGTCCTGACTTTC; clone size: -; V gene: TRBV19; D gene: -; J gene: TRBJ2-6
CDR3 protein: CASSVSPSGGQTGELFF; CDR3 DNA: TGTGCCAGCAGCGTAAGCCCCTCCGGGGGGCAGACCGGGGAGCTGTTTTTT; clone size: -; V gene: TRBV9; D gene: -; J gene: TRBJ2-2
CDR3 protein: CASSEAQVSRGYSPLHF; CDR3 DNA: TGTGCCAGCAGTGAAGCGCAGGTCTCCCGAGGGTATTCACCCCTCCACTTT; clone size: -; V gene: TRBV6-1; D gene: -; J gene: TRBJ1-6
CDR3 protein: CSVVGLADTDTQYF; CDR3 DNA: TGCAGCGTGGTTGGACTAGCAGATACAGATACGCAGTATTTT; clone size: -; V gene: TRBV29-1; D gene: TRBD2; J gene: TRBJ2-3
CDR3 protein: CASSLGARGYTF; CDR3 DNA: TGTGCCAGCAGTTTAGGTGCGCGGGGCTACACCTTC; clone size: -; V gene: TRBV12-3/TRBV12-4; D gene: -; J gene: TRBJ1-2
CDR3 protein: CASSVVGGANLDEQYF; CDR3 DNA: TGTGCCAGCAGCGTAGTAGGGGGCGCAAATTTAGACGAGCAGTACTTC; clone size: -; V gene: TRBV9; D gene: TRBD1; J gene: TRBJ2-7
CDR3 protein: CASSLGTSGPDTQYF; CDR3 DNA: TGTGCCAGCAGCTTGGGGACTAGCGGACCAGATACGCAGTATTTT; clone size: -; V gene: TRBV5-4; D gene: TRBD2; J gene: TRBJ2-3
CDR3 protein: CASSYQTSGGFNEQFF; CDR3 DNA: TGCGCCAGCAGCTACCAGACTAGCGGGGGATTCAATGAGCAGTTCTTC; clone size: -; V gene: TRBV5-1; D gene: TRBD2; J gene: TRBJ2-1
CDR3 protein: CSVEVVTGDYGYTF; CDR3 DNA: TGCAGCGTTGAAGTCGTGACAGGGGACTATGGCTACACCTTC; clone size: once; V gene: TRBV29-1; D gene: TRBD1; J gene: TRBJ1-2
CDR3 protein: CASSLLGGGRALLNYNEQFF; CDR3 DNA: TGTGCCAGCAGCCTTTTAGGGGGCGGGAGGGCCCTGCTGAACTACAATGAGCAGTTCTTC; clone size: once; V gene: TRBV3-1/TRBV3-2; D gene: TRBD2; J gene: TRBJ2-1
CDR3 protein: CASSGGSYNEQFF; CDR3 DNA: TGTGCCAGCAGCGGGGGGTCCTACAATGAGCAGTTCTTC; clone size: -; V gene: TRBV7-3; D gene: -; J gene: TRBJ2-1
CDR3 protein: CASSPREGGAPNEQFF; CDR3 DNA: TGCGCCAGCAGCCCCCGGGAAGGGGGTGCCCCCAATGAGCAGTTCTTC; clone size: once; V gene: TRBV5-1; D gene: -; J gene: TRBJ2-1
CDR3 protein: CASSVGDRAYGYTF; CDR3 DNA: TGTGCCAGCAGCGTAGGGGACAGGGCCTATGGCTACACCTTC; clone size: -; V gene: TRBV9; D gene: TRBD1; J gene: TRBJ1-2
CDR3 protein: CASSLGAGLPNLNIQYF; CDR3 DNA: TGCGCCAGCAGCTTGGGGGCAGGGTTGCCTAACTTGAACATTCAGTACTTC; clone size: -; V gene: TRBV5-1; D gene: -; J gene: TRBJ2-4
CDR3 protein: CASSPPSTDTQYF; CDR3 DNA: TGCGCCAGCAGCCCCCCTAGCACAGATACGCAGTATTTT; clone size: -; V gene: TRBV5-1; D gene: -; J gene: TRBJ2-3
CDR3 protein: CASSTSRGGSSGNTIYF; CDR3 DNA: TGTGCCAGCAGCACCTCCCGCGGGGGTTCCTCTGGAAACACCATATATTTT; clone size: -; V gene: TRBV9; D gene: -; J gene: TRBJ1-3
CDR3 protein: CASSIGPSLNQPQHF; CDR3 DNA: TGTGCCAGTAGTATTGGGCCTTCCCTCAATCAGCCCCAGCATTTT; clone size: -; V gene: TRBV19; D gene: -; J gene: TRBJ1-5
CDR3 protein: CASSKGRVGLEGYTF; CDR3 DNA: TGTGCCAGCAGTAAAGGGAGGGTGGGCCTTGAAGGCTACACCTTC; clone size: once; V gene: TRBV7-8; D gene: -; J gene: TRBJ1-2
CDR3 protein: CASSHSRTGELFF; CDR3 DNA: TGTGCCAGCAGCCATAGCCGGACCGGGGAGCTGTTTTTT; clone size: many; V gene: TRBV5-4; D gene: -; J gene: TRBJ2-2
CDR3 protein: CASRLTALMNTEAFF; CDR3 DNA: TGTGCCAGCAGACTAACCGCTCTGATGAACACTGAAGCTTTCTTT; clone size: -; V gene: TRBV3-1/TRBV3-2; D gene: -; J gene: TRBJ1-1